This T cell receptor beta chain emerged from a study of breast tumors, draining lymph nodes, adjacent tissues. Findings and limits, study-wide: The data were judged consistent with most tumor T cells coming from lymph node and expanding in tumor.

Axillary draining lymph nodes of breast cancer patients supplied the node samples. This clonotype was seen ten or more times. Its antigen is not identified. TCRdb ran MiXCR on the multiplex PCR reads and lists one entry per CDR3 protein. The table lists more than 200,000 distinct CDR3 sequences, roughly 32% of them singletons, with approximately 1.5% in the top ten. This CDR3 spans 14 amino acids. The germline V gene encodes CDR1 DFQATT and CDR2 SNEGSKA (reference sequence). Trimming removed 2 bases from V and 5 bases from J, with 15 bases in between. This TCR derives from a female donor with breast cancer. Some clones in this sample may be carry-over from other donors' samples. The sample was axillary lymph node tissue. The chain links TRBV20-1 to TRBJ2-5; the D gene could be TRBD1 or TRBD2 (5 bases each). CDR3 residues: CSARSRDLRETQYF. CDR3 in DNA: TGCAGTGCTAGATCTAGGGACCTCCGGGAGACCCAGTACTTC.